This TCR beta chain stems from a study of OX40 agonist ivuxolimab in advanced cancers. Study conclusions and caveats: Researchers did not determine the expanded peripheral T cells' antigen specificity. CD4+ T cells averaged fewer expanded clones than CD8+ T cells. Clonal expansion by week 6 occurred in CD4+ and CD8+ blood T cells (at 0.1 to 3.0 mg/kg).

By share of the sample, this clone is medium-sized. The target antigen is unknown. This CDR3 is built from 15 residues. CDR1 and CDR2 from the germline V gene are LNHDA and SQIVND (reference sequence). Trimming pared 1 base from V and 1 base from J, leaving 8 bases between. Some clones are missing from TCRdb's copy, which holds only in-frame ones; the method was immunoSEQ multiplex PCR. Among 10,000 or so clones, about three quarters were seen once, and the ten largest hold about 30%. The rearrangement uses TRBV19 and TRBJ1-5; D uncertain. The source is an adult with an advanced solid tumor such as melanoma, head and neck, liver or kidney cancer. The sequencing here drew on CD4+ or CD8+ T cells sorted from blood, taken in a trial of the OX40 agonist ivuxolimab. This chain's CDR3 is CASSIGSGSNQPQHF. Here the CDR3 DNA reads TGTGCCAGTAGTATAGGTTCTGGAAGCAATCAGCCCCAGCATTTT.